This T cell receptor (beta chain) was retrieved from a study of early T cells in non-severe SARS-CoV-2 infection. About the research overall: Alpha and beta chains were unpaired, from unsorted whole-blood bulk RNA.

In the library, individual cDNA molecules carried attached unique molecular identifiers. Using its own MiXCR run on the 5' RACE reads, TCRdb lists one record per CDR3 protein. Altogether 70,000 to 75,000 distinct CDR3 sequences are present, more than 10% being singletons, with the ten largest covering 3.5% to 5.5%. Germline V gene data show CDR1 as MNHNS and CDR2 as SASEGT. V was trimmed by 7 bases and J by 4 bases, leaving 20 bases between them. The CDR3 has 16 residues. The table lists this clonotype with a few counts. Its antigen is not identified. Study findings and constraints: VDJdb-based annotation leaned toward anti-spike CD8 responses and missed private and CD4 specificities.

The sequencing input was whole blood. The V and J genes are TRBV6-1 and TRBJ2-4; TRBD1 might be the D (8 bases). The clonotype comes from an adult who was a healthcare worker with PCR-confirmed SARS-CoV-2 infection or an uninfected control (not recorded which). CDR3 DNA sequence: TGTGCCAGCACCCAGAACAGGGGGGGGGCAAAAAACATTCAGTACTTC. It encodes CASTQNRGGAKNIQYF.